Below are 30 T cell receptor beta chains sequenced from a single sample in a study of T cells after yellow fever vaccination. TCRdb re-derived calls from the 5' RACE reads in MiXCR, one entry per CDR3 protein. The sample shows approximately 70,000 distinct CDR3 sequences, around 7% of them seen only once. The sample in question was CD8+ T cells sorted from PBMCs, obtained about 10 days after the first yellow fever vaccination. The receptors here all came from a man in his late teens or twenties who received the YFV17D yellow fever vaccine.

This clonotype was detected ten times or more. V gene TRBV12-3 or TRBV12-4 combines with J gene TRBJ1-1; 7 nucleotides align to TRBD1. After removal of 6 bases from V and 1 base from J, the junction contained 8 bases not matched to a gene. This CDR3 comprises 15 residues. The CDR3 bases are TGTGCCAGCAGCCTGACAGGGCCCCCGAACACTGAAGCTTTCTTT. Its protein product is CASSLTGPPNTEAFF.

This clonotype was observed many times. V gene TRBV15 combines with J gene TRBJ2-4, with TRBD2 as a possible D gene (5 bases). With 5 bases removed from V and 0 bases from J, the gap between germline ends came to 8 bases. The CDR3 is 14 amino acids. Germline CDR1 is LNHNV and CDR2 is YYDKDF (reference sequence). As DNA, the CDR3 is TGTGCCACCAGCCCCGGGATAGCCAAAAACATTCAGTACTTC. Protein sequence: CATSPGIAKNIQYF.

V usage is TRBV11-2 and J usage is TRBJ1-1; D is undetermined. V dropped 4 bases and J dropped 0 bases, with 12 bases sitting between them. This CDR3 has 15 amino acids. Germline V gives CDR1 SGHAT, CDR2 FQNNGV. The CDR3 DNA follows: TGTGCCAGCAGCTCCCAGTGGAGTCTGAACACTGAAGCTTTCTTT. Translation gives CASSSQWSLNTEAFF.

This clonotype was counted many times. This chain links TRBV6-2 or TRBV6-3 with TRBJ2-7; D possibly corresponds to TRBD2 (6 bases). CDR1 is MNHEY, CDR2 SVGEGT, per germline. Trimming stripped 8 bases from V and 6 bases from J, with 20 bases between. The CDR3 length is 14 residues. The CDR3 loop reads CASATGTQPAEQYF. DNA of the CDR3: TGTGCCAGCGCTACCGGGACTCAGCCCGCCGAGCAGTACTTC.

This clonotype was picked up many times. The chain carries TRBV6-4 and TRBJ2-2; TRBD1 matches 9 bases. Germline CDR1 MRHNA, CDR2 SNTAGT. Germline trimming cut 6 bases from V and 6 bases from J; bases unmatched to any gene: 5. CDR3 length: 14 residues. The CDR3 DNA is TGTGCCAGCAGGCCCGGACAGGGGTCCGGGGAGCTGTTTTTT. This codes for CASRPGQGSGELFF.

Many counts were recorded for this clonotype. The J gene is TRBJ2-3, the V gene TRBV29-1; the D is unclear. V shed 1 base and J shed 4 bases, with 6 bases lying between them. The germline CDR1 and CDR2 sequences are SQVTM and ANQGSEA. The length of the CDR3 is 12 residues. As DNA, the CDR3 is TGCAGCGTTGAAGGAGGTGCAGATACGCAGTATTTT. As protein: CSVEGGADTQYF.

V and J are TRBV5-1 and TRBJ2-3; 8 nucleotides line up with TRBD2. The junction had 9 bases not matched to a gene; V was cut back by 2 bases and J by 4 bases. The germline CDR1 and CDR2 sequences are SGHRS and YFSETQ. The length of the CDR3 is 16 residues. This chain's CDR3 is CASSLFPGLVSDTQYF. The CDR3 DNA reads as TGCGCCAGCAGCTTATTCCCGGGACTAGTGTCAGATACGCAGTATTTT.

This clonotype was seen ten or more times. The J gene is TRBJ2-4, the V gene TRBV6-5; D is unresolved. Germline loops: CDR1 MNHEY, CDR2 SVGAGI. Trimming took 7 bases from V and 15 from J, leaving 19 bases between them. The CDR3 is 12 amino acids. CDR3 loop: CASIPDLMLGYF. In DNA form, the CDR3 reads TGTGCCAGCATCCCGGACCTCATGCTCGGGTACTTC.

As for this clonotype: This clone may be a read error of a much larger clone one base away. The chain is built from TRBV6-2 or TRBV6-3 and TRBJ2-2, with TRBD1 matching over 7 bases. CDR3 length: 15 residues. J lost 2 bases, V lost 6 bases, and 6 bases had no gene match. Germline V CDR1 and CDR2: MNHEY, SVGEGT. DNA of the CDR3: TGTGCCAGCAGACGGGGACAGTTCAACACCGGGGAGCTGTTTTTT. This sequence encodes CASRRGQFNTGELFF.

CDR3 nucleotide sequence: TGTGCCAGCAGCGTAGGCGAGGTGGTTTTGAACACAGATACGCAGTATTTT. Its protein is CASSVGEVVLNTDTQYF. This chain uses TRBV9 with TRBJ2-3; no firm D call. There are 17 residues in the CDR3. The germline V gene has CDR1 SGDLS and CDR2 YYNGEE. V was shortened by 0 bases and J by 2 bases, with 16 bases between the two germline ends.

This clonotype was observed at least ten times. The V and J genes are TRBV2 and TRBJ2-1, with 7 nucleotides matching TRBD1. V lost 6 bases to trimming and J lost 0 bases; unmatched junction nucleotides: 5. CDR1 SNHLY and CDR2 FYNNEI come from the germline V gene. This CDR3 spans 15 amino acids. In DNA, the CDR3 is TGTGCCAGCAGGACAGGGAATAGCTCCTACAATGAGCAGTTCTTC. This translates into CASRTGNSSYNEQFF.

This clonotype was seen ten or more times. The chain recombines TRBV12-3 or TRBV12-4 with TRBJ1-5, with 9 bases fitting TRBD1. Trimming removed 7 bases from V and 6 bases from J; junction bases left unmatched: 1. The CDR3 has 12 amino acids. The CDR3 spells CASMGQGQPQHF. The DNA of the CDR3 is TGTGCCAGCATGGGACAGGGTCAGCCCCAGCATTTT.

This clonotype was seen only a few times. This chain uses TRBV3-1 with TRBJ2-1; 8 bases fit TRBD2. After removal of 6 bases from V and 7 bases from J, the junction contained 11 bases not matched to a gene. The CDR3 contains 15 residues. The germline V gene has CDR1 LGHDT and CDR2 YNNKEL (reference sequence). CDR3 sequence: CASSLWDGGANEQFF. The CDR3 DNA follows: TGTGCCAGCAGTCTTTGGGACGGGGGGGCGAATGAGCAGTTCTTC.

This clonotype has a count of ten or more. The chain couples TRBV7-9 to TRBJ1-2; D unresolved. In germline, CDR1 is SEHNR, CDR2 FQNEAQ (reference sequence). Deletions cut 0 bases from V and 4 bases from J, with 6 bases between. The CDR3 covers 13 residues. CDR3 sequence reads: CASSLAQTYGYTF. The DNA for the CDR3 is TGTGCCAGCAGCTTAGCGCAGACCTATGGCTACACCTTC.

V usage is TRBV30 and J usage is TRBJ2-1; 12 nucleotides align to TRBD2. Trimming at V came to 5 bases and at J to 3 bases, leaving 5 bases not matched to a gene. The CDR3 has 15 residues. CDR1 and CDR2 from the germline V gene are GTSNPN and SVGIG (reference sequence). CDR3 protein: CAWDLLAGGYNEQFF. In DNA form, the CDR3 reads TGTGCCTGGGATTTACTAGCGGGGGGCTACAATGAGCAGTTCTTC.

This clonotype was observed many times. This rearrangement joins TRBV4-3 to TRBJ2-7; D is possibly TRBD2 (6 bases). Trimming shortened V by 3 bases and J by 1 base, and 7 bases separated the two germline ends. Germline CDR1 and CDR2: LGHNA and YSLEER. The CDR3 runs 13 residues. The CDR3 DNA follows: TGCGCCAGCAGCCATGGGGGGTCCTACGAGCAGTACTTC. This sequence encodes CASSHGGSYEQYF.

This clonotype turned up a few times. The J gene is TRBJ1-2, the V gene TRBV27; TRBD1 is a possible D gene (5 bases). Germline V gives CDR1 MNHEY, CDR2 SMNVEV (reference sequence). The germline V and J ends were trimmed by 3 bases and 0 bases, with 11 bases remaining between them. CDR3 length equals 15 residues. The CDR3 nucleotides read TGTGCCAGCAGTTTGAGGGGTACAACTAACTATGGCTACACCTTC. Protein product: CASSLRGTTNYGYTF.

There are a few counts of this clonotype. This rearrangement joins TRBV4-2 to TRBJ1-1; 11 bases line up with TRBD1. With 5 bases clipped from V and 1 base from J, the junction kept 6 bases outside the gene matches. The CDR3 totals 16 residues. CDR1 is LGHNA and CDR2 is YNFKEQ in the germline V gene. CDR3 sequence (DNA): TGTGCCAGCAGCGCGGGACAGGGGGTACGGAACACTGAAGCTTTCTTT. Translating gives CASSAGQGVRNTEAFF.

This clonotype was seen repeatedly, ten times or more. This chain links TRBV27 with TRBJ2-3; tentatively, D is TRBD2 (5 bases). This CDR3 comprises 15 residues. Looked up from germline, CDR1 is MNHEY and CDR2 is SMNVEV (reference sequence). Trimming removed 3 bases from V and 6 bases from J, with 16 bases in between. The CDR3 sequence: CASSFTGSSGDTQYF. DNA for the CDR3: TGTGCCAGCAGTTTCACGGGGTCTTCTGGGGATACGCAGTATTTT.

This clonotype was seen repeatedly, ten times or more. This chain links TRBV29-1 with TRBJ2-3, with 9 bases matching TRBD1. The ends lost 7 bases at V and 2 bases at J; junction bases unmatched: 19. The CDR3 is 18 residues long. CDR1 is SQVTM, CDR2 ANQGSEA, per germline. For the CDR3, the DNA is TGCAGCGGTATCCCGGGACAGGGTATCGGGTTCCACACAGATACGCAGTATTTT. Translating it yields CSGIPGQGIGFHTDTQYF.

This clonotype showed up just a few times. The chain couples TRBV9 to TRBJ1-2; maybe TRBD1 (6 bases). V shed 0 bases and J shed 8 bases, with 17 bases lying between them. Germline V lookup: CDR1 SGDLS, CDR2 YYNGEE. CDR3 size: 15 residues. Written as DNA, the CDR3 is TGTGCCAGCAGCGTAGCGACGCCAGGGGATGGCGGCTACACCTTC. This translates into CASSVATPGDGGYTF. Drawing the rest from reference TRBV9 and TRBJ1-2, the complete variable domain is DSGVTQTPKHLITATGQRVTLRCSPRSGDLSVYWYQQSLDQGLQFLIQYYNGEERAKGNILERFSAQQFPDLHSELNLSSLELGDSALYFCASSVATPGDGGYTFGSGTRLTVV.

This clonotype showed up many times. The chain employs TRBV15 and TRBJ2-5; 7 bases map to TRBD1. CDR1 and CDR2 (germline): LNHNV, YYDKDF (reference sequence). The CDR3 spans 14 residues. V lost 3 bases and J lost 1; bases outside the gene matches: 2. CDR3 sequence (DNA): TGTGCCACCAGCAGCGGACAGGTCCAAGAGACCCAGTACTTC. This codes for CATSSGQVQETQYF.

Only a few counts were recorded for this clonotype. The rearrangement joins TRBV5-1 to TRBJ2-1; 11 positions agree with TRBD2. The CDR3 totals 18 residues. Looked up from germline, CDR1 is SGHRS and CDR2 is YFSETQ. V shed 0 bases, J shed 1 base, and the junction held 6 bases outside the gene matches. In nucleotides, the CDR3 is TGCGCCAGCAGCTTGGTGATAGCGGGGGGGAAATCCTACAATGAGCAGTTCTTC. Translated: CASSLVIAGGKSYNEQFF.

This clonotype was counted many times. The chain links TRBV15 to TRBJ2-4, with D perhaps being TRBD1 or TRBD2 (6 bases each). Germline V gene sequence: CDR1 LNHNV, CDR2 YYDKDF (reference sequence). This CDR3 comprises 15 residues. V was pared by 1 base and J by 2 bases, with 9 bases between. CDR3 in amino acids: CATSRGRGPKNIQYF. The DNA of the CDR3 is TGTGCCACCAGCAGAGGTCGGGGGCCCAAAAACATTCAGTACTTC.

The V and J genes are TRBV15 and TRBJ2-6, with D possibly matching TRBD1 (5 bases). This CDR3 is 14 amino acids long. Per germline, CDR1 LNHNV and CDR2 YYDKDF (reference sequence). V was clipped by 9 bases and J by 2 bases, with 11 bases between them. CDR3 nucleotides: TGTGCCACAGGGCAGGGTACTGGGGCCAACGTCCTGACTTTC. Translating it yields CATGQGTGANVLTF.

This clonotype was counted at least ten times. The V and J genes are TRBV9 and TRBJ2-5, with 9 bases that match TRBD1. Trimming at V came to 1 base and at J to 0 bases, leaving 4 bases not matched to a gene. The CDR3 extends over 16 amino acids. Germline V gene data show CDR1 as SGDLS and CDR2 as YYNGEE. The DNA of the CDR3 is TGTGCCAGCAGCGTAATGGGACAGGGATACCAAGAGACCCAGTACTTC. Translating it yields CASSVMGQGYQETQYF. Looking up the rest from reference TRBV9 and TRBJ2-5 gives the full variable domain: DSGVTQTPKHLITATGQRVTLRCSPRSGDLSVYWYQQSLDQGLQFLIQYYNGEERAKGNILERFSAQQFPDLHSELNLSSLELGDSALYFCASSVMGQGYQETQYFGPGTRLLVL.

This clonotype has a handful of counts. V usage is TRBV3-1 and J usage is TRBJ1-2; D call uncertain. This CDR3 has 15 residues. Trimming took off 1 base at V and 4 bases at J, with 13 bases between the two ends. The germline CDR1 and CDR2 sequences are LGHDT and YNNKEL (reference sequence). The CDR3 nucleotides are TGTGCCAGCAGCCAAGGACCGTTCGGAGCCTATGGCTACACCTTC. Protein: CASSQGPFGAYGYTF.

This sequence joins TRBV2 and TRBJ2-7; D is unresolved. V was clipped by 7 bases and J by 3 bases, with 4 bases between them. The CDR3 is made up of 10 amino acids. CDR1 and CDR2 (germline): SNHLY, FYNNEI. The CDR3 region has the DNA TGTGCCAGCACCCACTACGAGCAGTACGTC. Residues: CASTHYEQYV.

This clonotype was counted many times. This rearrangement joins TRBV6-5 to TRBJ2-2, with D possibly TRBD2 on 5 matching bases. Trimming removed 10 bases at V and 8 bases at J, with 14 bases between. The CDR3 sequence is 12 residues long. Germline V gene lookup returns CDR1 MNHEY and CDR2 SVGAGI. The CDR3 nucleotides read TGTGCCACGTCGGAGGTCGTAGGGGAGCTGTTTTTT. Its protein product is CATSEVVGELFF.

In its sample, this clonotype was seen a few times. CDR3 nucleotides: TGTGCCAGCAGTTTCTCTAGCGGGGAACAAGAGACCCAGTACTTC. It codes for CASSFSSGEQETQYF. V is TRBV6-2 or TRBV6-3 and J is TRBJ2-5; TRBD2 matches at 9 bases. Germline CDR1 and CDR2: MNHEY and SVGEGT. J gave up 2 bases and V 4 bases, and 5 bases lay outside the gene matches. This CDR3 region has 15 residues.